Listed here is a single TCR beta chain. No antigen is known for it. No base-level quality is on record; no much larger clone is a single base apart. These data belong to a study of spatial heterogeneity in lung cancer (dated by TCRdb to between 2018 and 2021). About the full investigation: Beta-chain transcripts were consistently detected in greater numbers than alpha-chain transcripts, which likely reflected higher beta-chain transcript abundance. TCR transcript counts in tumor regions correlated strongly with a T cell transcriptional module score from matched bulk RNA-seq. In the raw uncorrected reads, each unique combination of TCR and UMI appeared more than ten times on average. In non-small cell lung cancer, the study quantitatively compared TCR alpha and beta repertoires across several tumor regions, matched nontumor lung, and blood. Nonsynonymous mutation counts, determined by whole-exome sequencing of tumor tissue, were related to features of the TCR repertoire. At surgery, 220 tumor regions, almost 65 matched nontumor lung samples and 56 PBMC samples were TCR-sequenced for both alpha and beta chains.

The CDR3 spans 18 residues, from the cysteine through the phenylalanine. Of the read, only the CDR3 DNA is kept; its 54 bases are in frame from base 1. Via the germline V gene, CDR1 is SGDLS and CDR2 YYNGEE. Here V drops 3 bases and J drops 3 bases, and the junction holds 10 bases not matched to any gene. The time point label of this sample denotes: sample taken at primary tumor resection. Donors were about 70 patients with early-stage, untreated non-small cell lung cancer from the lung TRACERx cohort. Without any cell sorting, TCR sequencing was performed on whole RNA extracted either from tumor and nontumor lung tissue or from cryopreserved PBMC samples. Only patients with enough RNA available from two or more tumor regions were chosen for TCR sequencing. A lung pathologist reviewed the tumor and adjacent nontumor lung specimens before the specimens were selected. The library relied on 5' RACE. Sequencer: NextSeq 500. The TCR library protocol attached a unique molecular identifier to each TCR cDNA molecule to allow correction of PCR and sequencing errors. Turning to the authors' computational methods: Decombinator tools were used for TCR identification, UMI-based error correction and CDR3 extraction. TCRs above a frequency of 2 per 1,000, corresponding to the top 1% of the tumor frequency distribution, were defined as expanded. Expanded tumor TCRs statistically deemed absent (corrected P<0.05) from at least one tumor region were classed as regional, and all other expanded tumor TCRs were classed as ubiquitous. Renyi diversity was calculated using the R vegan package after each repertoire was subsampled 100 times to 5,000 TCRs. CDR3 similarity networks were constructed using string-kernel similarity of amino acid triplets, with links drawn between CDR3s whose pairwise similarity was above 0.82. TCRdb took the public reads, trimmed them with fastp at Q25, ran MiXCR for clone calling and kept in-frame beta chains. All rows with the same CDR3 protein become a single entry with the most common DNA and genes. For this entry, the V and J calls and clone size follow TCRdb and not the study's own pipeline. The sample profile shows 5,500 to 7,500 distinct CDR3 sequences; around 3.1% of them were found once. 20% to 25% of the sample goes to the ten largest clones.

The study at large found these results: Estimated TCR-seq coverage of tumor T cells was only around 7.1% for alpha chains and about 14% for beta chains. Counts of ubiquitous and regional expanded TCRs were found to correlate with counts of ubiquitous and regional nonsynonymous mutations, respectively. Additional single-cell paired TCR alpha and beta sequencing was considered necessary to confirm, at a functional level, the hypothesis that regional TCRs recognize regional mutations. The number of expanded intratumoral alpha and beta TCRs correlated with the tumor nonsynonymous mutation count.

Recombination joined TRBV9 with TRBJ2-1; TRBD2 lines up with 12 middle nucleotides. The origin of this receptor is a male donor with early-stage non-small cell lung cancer. The input for sequencing was lung tumor tissue, taken at surgery. The CDR3 corresponds to CASSGGGLAGGRYNEQFF. The base sequence is TGTGCCAGCAGCGGGGGGGGACTAGCGGGCGGACGCTACAATGAGCAGTTCTTC.